Listed here are 25 T cell receptor beta chains from one sample, sequenced in a study of tumor and adjacent non-tumor tissue in lung cancer. The template was RNA from unsorted bulk tissue. The library came from three nested PCR rounds adapted from ARM-PCR protocols. TCRdb re-derived calls from the multiplex PCR reads in MiXCR, one entry per CDR3 protein. The table has 200,000 to 250,000 distinct CDR3 sequences, about two thirds seen once. Sequencing input: lung tumor tissue. These receptors originate from a man between 60 and 75 years old with non-small cell lung cancer.

On this clonotype itself: This may arise from a read error, as a much more abundant clone is one base away. The genes are TRBV4-1 and TRBJ2-7; possible D gene TRBD1, 6 bases. Germline CDR1 reads MGHRA; CDR2 reads YSYEKL. The CDR3 consists of 16 residues. In DNA, the CDR3 is TGCGCCAGCAGGCAAGGGATCGCCACAGGGAACTACGAGCAGTACTTC. This sequence encodes CASRQGIATGNYEQYF.

Turning to this clonotype: At one boundary the junction diverges from the germline segment, which might be a read error. The chain carries TRBV5-1 and TRBJ1-1, with D unresolved. The germline V gene has CDR1 SGHRS and CDR2 YFSETQ. This CDR3 comprises 15 residues. CDR3 nucleotide sequence: TGCGCCAACAGCTTGGCGGTTCGGGGGAACACTGAAGCTTTCTTT. Translated: CANSLAVRGNTEAFF.

V and J are TRBV2 and TRBJ2-6; D is uncertain. Per the germline V gene, CDR1 is SNHLY and CDR2 is FYNNEI. Trimming stripped 9 bases from V and 3 bases from J, with 15 bases between. The CDR3 totals 15 residues. The CDR3 nucleotides read TGTGCCAGTACCCAAGAGAGTGGTGGGGCCAACGTCCTGACTTTC. Its protein product is CASTQESGGANVLTF.

For this clonotype: Sequence at one end of the junction differs from germline and may be a read error. The V call is TRBV6-6, the J call TRBJ2-2, with TRBD2 matching 8 bases. The CDR3 is 16 amino acids. Germline assignment: CDR1 MNHNY and CDR2 SVGAGI (reference sequence). CDR3 coding DNA: TGTGCCAGCAGTTACTCGAGCGGGAGCAACACCGGGGAGCTGCTTTTT. Its protein is CASSYSSGSNTGELLF.

This clonotype was found many times. The J gene is TRBJ2-4, the V gene TRBV4-2; D unclear. V lost 0 bases and J 1 base, leaving 16 bases between the germline ends. There are 18 residues in the CDR3. Germline CDR1 and CDR2: LGHNA and YNFKEQ. The CDR3 bases are TGTGCCAGCAGCCAAGAGGTGAAGATTGGCGTGGCCAAAAACATTCAGTACTTC. Translation: CASSQEVKIGVAKNIQYF.

As regards this clonotype: This sequence may be a read error, since a much larger clone differs from it by one base. This sequence joins TRBV6-1 and TRBJ1-1; tentative D call: TRBD1 (6 bases). Trimming removed 5 bases from V and 0 bases from J, with 19 bases in between. The CDR3 is 17 residues long. Germline V lookup: CDR1 MNHNS, CDR2 SASEGT. The CDR3 DNA reads TGTGCCAGCAGTTCTTACAGGACAGTCAACATGAACACTGAAGCTTTCTTT. It is translated as CASSSYRTVNMNTEAFF.

A remark on this clonotype: At one end, the junction sequence differs from germline, possibly due to a read error. The chain uses TRBV11-3 and TRBJ2-3; D possibly matches TRBD1 or TRBD2 (6 bases each). The CDR3 is 15 residues long. The germline V gene has CDR1 SGHNT and CDR2 YENEEA. As DNA, the CDR3 is TGTGCCAACAGTTTCGTGAGGGGGGCGAGGGATACGCATTATTTT. Its translation is CANSFVRGARDTHYF.

This clonotype was seen a single time. One end of the junction fails to match germline, which may point to a read error. The V call is TRBV5-1, the J call TRBJ2-5; tentative D call: TRBD1 (6 bases). The CDR3 loop spans 15 amino acids. Per the germline V gene, CDR1 is SGHRS and CDR2 is YFSETQ. The chain's CDR3 is CTSRLSGALVETQYF. The CDR3 DNA is TGCACCAGCAGACTATCAGGGGCTTTGGTGGAGACCCAGTACTTC.

This clonotype was observed once. Since a much larger clone is just one base distant, this may be a read error. The V gene is TRBV5-5, the J gene TRBJ1-3, with D hard to call. Germline V lookup: CDR1 SGHKS, CDR2 YYEKEE (reference sequence). There are 15 residues in the CDR3. In DNA, the CDR3 is TGTGCCATCAGCTTCTCAGGCCAAGGGGGAAACACCATATATTTT. This codes for CAISFSGQGGNTIYF.

This clonotype has ten or more counts. This chain uses TRBV12-3 or TRBV12-4 with TRBJ1-1, with a possible D match to TRBD1 (5 bases). The CDR3 has 13 residues. With 5 bases removed from V and 1 base from J, the gap between germline ends came to 8 bases. CDR3 region: CASSAQGNTEAFF. The CDR3 DNA reads TGTGCCAGCAGTGCCCAGGGGAACACTGAAGCTTTCTTT.

This clonotype was observed a handful of times. Possible read error: a much larger clone is one base away. The rearrangement uses TRBV4-2 and TRBJ2-1; D ambiguous. There are 14 residues in the CDR3. Germline assignment: CDR1 LGHNA and CDR2 YNFKEQ. DNA of the CDR3: TGTGTCAGCAGCCTGACCGATATGGCTAATGAGCAGTTCTTC. Encoded protein: CVSSLTDMANEQFF.

This rearrangement joins TRBV20-1 to TRBJ1-6, with TRBD1 matching over 7 bases. J was trimmed by 9 bases and V by 5 bases; bases with no gene match: 7. Germline CDR1 reads DFQATT; CDR2 reads SNEGSKA (reference sequence). The CDR3 covers 13 residues. The CDR3 loop is CSAHRDSSSPLHF. The CDR3 nucleotides read TGCAGTGCTCACCGGGACAGCAGTTCACCCCTCCACTTT.

With respect to this clonotype: It may be a read error: a sequence one base away is much more abundant. The chain carries TRBV6-2 or TRBV6-3 and TRBJ2-6; perhaps D is TRBD1 or TRBD2 (6 bases each). Germline V lookup: CDR1 MNHEY, CDR2 SVGEGT. CDR3 length: 16 residues. The CDR3 protein is CDSSYSGARRANVLTF. The CDR3 DNA reads TGTGACAGCAGTTACTCGGGGGCCCGCAGGGCCAACGTCCTGACTTTC.

For this clonotype: One end of the junction varies from germline; a read error may be responsible. This chain uses TRBV20-1 with TRBJ1-5, with TRBD1 matching 9 bases. Germline CDR1 and CDR2: DFQATT and SNEGSKA (reference sequence). The CDR3 has 20 amino acids. The CDR3 DNA is TGCGGTGCTGTTCCCCCGCTGGGACAGGGCCCAACTTATAGCAATCAGCCCCGGCATTTT. Translated: CGAVPPLGQGPTYSNQPRHF.

Regarding this clonotype: The junction differs from germline at one of its ends, possibly a read error. The chain couples TRBV30 to TRBJ2-7; TRBD2 agrees at 13 bases. The CDR3 contains 16 residues. Germline CDR1 and CDR2: GTSNPN and SVGIG (reference sequence). The CDR3, as DNA: TGTGCTTGGAGGGGGACTAGCGGGACGTCCTCCTACGAGCAGTACTTC. It specifies CAWRGTSGTSSYEQYF. Full variable domain (remainder filled in from reference TRBV30 and TRBJ2-7): SQTIHQWPATLVQPVGSPLSLECTVEGTSNPNLYWYRQAAGRGLQLLFYSVGIGQISSEVPQNLSASRPQDRQFILSSKKLLLSDSGFYLCAWRGTSGTSSYEQYFGPGTRLTVT.

The rearrangement uses TRBV6-1 and TRBJ2-3; D remains unclear. Germline assignment: CDR1 MNHNS and CDR2 SASEGT. The CDR3 sequence is 12 residues long. V gave up 4 bases and J gave up 6 bases, with 8 bases separating them. This CDR3 is CASSASRDTQYF. The CDR3 nucleotides are TGTGCCAGCAGTGCGTCGCGGGATACGCAGTATTTT.

This clonotype was seen once. Since a much larger clone is just one base distant, this may be a read error. The chain employs TRBV10-2 and TRBJ2-7; D is perhaps TRBD2 (5 bases). Trimming took off 5 bases at V and 6 bases at J, with 11 bases between the two ends. The CDR3 length is 12 residues. Germline CDR1 WSHSY, CDR2 SAAADI. The CDR3 reads CASSQTRSEQYF. The CDR3 bases are TGCGCCAGCAGTCAAACTAGGAGCGAGCAGTACTTC.

A remark on this clonotype: The junction and the germline gene differ at one end; a read error may be behind it. CDR3 amino acids: CASSSGGIGLHSSLHF. In DNA, the CDR3 is TGTGCCAGCAGCTCAGGCGGGATAGGGTTACATTCATCCCTCCACTTT. J is TRBJ1-6 and V is TRBV11-3; D remains ambiguous. This CDR3 comprises 16 residues. The germline gives CDR1 SGHNT, CDR2 YENEEA. Looking up the rest from reference TRBV11-3 and TRBJ1-6 gives the full variable domain: EAGVVQSPRYKIIEKKQPVAFWCNPISGHNTLYWYLQNLGQGPELLIRYENEEAVDDSQLPKDRFSAERLKGVDSTLKIQPAELGDSAVYLCASSSGGIGLHSSLHFGNGTRLTVT.

The gene calls are TRBV20-1 and TRBJ2-7; D is possibly TRBD2 (5 bases). This CDR3 has 15 amino acids. V lost 3 bases and J 6 bases, leaving 21 bases between the germline ends. Germline V CDR1 and CDR2: DFQATT, SNEGSKA (reference sequence). The CDR3 sequence: CSASDPSGGCIEQYF. CDR3 bases: TGCAGTGCTAGTGACCCTTCTGGCGGGTGTATCGAGCAGTACTTC.

As concerns this clonotype: Since a much larger clone is just one base distant, this may be a read error. No conserved phenylalanine or tryptophan ends this CDR3, so it is likely a read error. This sequence joins TRBV12-3 or TRBV12-4 and TRBJ2-7; D call uncertain. The V end was cut by 4 bases, the J end by 4 bases, with 5 bases between. The length of the CDR3 is 11 residues. The chain's CDR3 is CASSSMYEQYL. CDR3 nucleotides: TGTGCCAGCAGTTCAATGTACGAGCAGTACTTA.

With regard to this clonotype: One end of the junction fails to match germline, which may point to a read error. The chain couples TRBV5-6 to TRBJ2-3; D is undetermined. The CDR3 consists of 15 residues. Germline V gene sequence: CDR1 SGHDT, CDR2 YYEEEE. DNA of the CDR3: TGTGCCAGCAGATTATGGTCATGGGCCACAGATACGGAGTATTTT. Protein: CASRLWSWATDTEYF.

Comment on this clonotype: The junction shows a germline mismatch at one end, possibly a read error. The V call is TRBV20-1, the J call TRBJ2-4; 8 nucleotides align to TRBD1. This CDR3 is built from 13 residues. CDR1 is DFQATT, CDR2 SNEGSKA, per germline (reference sequence). DNA for the CDR3: TGCAGTGCTAGAGACCGGCTTACCGGGACAGGACACTTC. It specifies CSARDRLTGTGHF.

This clonotype was seen once. The chain has TRBV11-3 and TRBJ2-1; D is possibly TRBD1 or TRBD2 (5 bases each). V was shortened by 6 bases and J by 5 bases, with 14 bases between the two germline ends. From germline, CDR1 is SGHNT and CDR2 YENEEA. This CDR3 has 14 residues. This CDR3 is CASRWGGPDNEQFF. CDR3 DNA: TGTGCCAGCAGATGGGGCGGGCCTGACAATGAGCAGTTCTTC.

Comments on this clonotype: Relative to the germline gene, one junction end is altered; a read error may explain this. The gene calls are TRBV11-2 and TRBJ1-6; TRBD1 agrees at 9 bases. CDR3 length: 16 amino acids. Germline-derived CDR1 and CDR2 are SGHAT and FQNNGV. CDR3 sequence reads: CARSFQTGGRGSPLHF. The CDR3 nucleotides are TGTGCCAGAAGCTTCCAGACAGGGGGACGGGGATCACCCCTCCACTTT.

This clonotype was observed a single time. A single base separates this from a much larger clone, so it may be a read error. The rearrangement uses TRBV6-5 and TRBJ2-5, with D unclear. Germline V CDR1 and CDR2: MNHEY, SVGAGI. V lost 0 bases and J 5 bases, leaving 13 bases between the germline ends. The CDR3 contains 15 residues. The CDR3 here is CASSYSFDLSETQYF. DNA of the CDR3: TGTGCCAGCAGTTACTCGTTCGATCTCTCGGAGACCCAGTACTTC.